Listed below are T cell receptor beta chains from one sample, sequenced in a study of blood T cell repertoires in COVID-19. Clones were read by immunoSEQ multiplex PCR, and TCRdb kept only the in-frame ones, dropping some. The sample yields 200,000 to 250,000 clones, approximately 90% seen once. Sequenced material: peripheral blood. These receptor sequences come from a young woman who had recovered from COVID-19. The CDR3 runs from the conserved cysteine through the conserved F or W. The D gene is left open where the match is weak. Rows give clone size only sometimes, using once, few, many, or a class for an expanded clone.

d_gene: .
j_gene: TRBJ2-7
v_gene: TRBV28
len: 15
abundance: .
CDR3aa: CASSLEAIRLYEQYF
CDR3nt: TGTGCCAGCAGTTTAGAGGCAATTCGTCTCTACGAGCAGTACTTC

d_gene: TRBD1
j_gene: TRBJ1-2
v_gene: TRBV25-1
len: 14
abundance: .
CDR3aa: CASGDRGINYGYTF
CDR3nt: TGTGCCAGCGGTGACAGGGGTATTAACTATGGCTACACCTTC

d_gene: TRBD1
j_gene: TRBJ2-5
v_gene: TRBV19
len: 17
abundance: .
CDR3aa: CASSIRGQVEGVETQYF
CDR3nt: TGTGCCAGTAGTATCAGGGGACAGGTCGAGGGGGTAGAGACCCAGTACTTC

d_gene: TRBD2
j_gene: TRBJ2-1
v_gene: TRBV25-1
len: 16
abundance: .
CDR3aa: CASSSRDSGDYNEQFF
CDR3nt: TGTGCCAGCAGTTCCCGGGATAGCGGGGACTACAATGAGCAGTTCTTC

d_gene: TRBD1
j_gene: TRBJ2-7
v_gene: TRBV6-5
len: 13
abundance: .
CDR3aa: CASSRPGQIEQYF
CDR3nt: TGTGCCAGCAGCCGCCCGGGACAGATCGAGCAGTACTTC

d_gene: TRBD1
j_gene: TRBJ1-1
v_gene: TRBV18
len: 16
abundance: .
CDR3aa: CASSPPGQGVSGEAFF
CDR3nt: TGTGCCAGCTCACCACCGGGACAGGGAGTGTCTGGTGAAGCTTTCTTT

d_gene: TRBD1
j_gene: TRBJ1-2
v_gene: TRBV5-4
len: 14
abundance: .
CDR3aa: CASSFGGTGDGYTF
CDR3nt: TGTGCCAGCAGCTTTGGCGGGACAGGTGATGGCTACACCTTC

d_gene: TRBD1
j_gene: TRBJ1-5
v_gene: TRBV19
len: 18
abundance: few
CDR3aa: CASSPRDRGPAGNQPQHF
CDR3nt: TGTGCCAGTAGTCCCCGGGACAGGGGGCCCGCTGGCAATCAGCCCCAGCATTTT

d_gene: .
j_gene: TRBJ1-5
v_gene: TRBV9
len: 14
abundance: .
CDR3aa: CASSEDGVNQPQHF
CDR3nt: TGTGCCAGCAGCGAAGACGGAGTCAATCAGCCCCAGCATTTT

d_gene: TRBD1
j_gene: TRBJ1-1
v_gene: TRBV20-1
len: 14
abundance: .
CDR3aa: CSASSGTVNTEAFF
CDR3nt: TGCAGTGCTAGTTCCGGGACAGTGAACACTGAAGCTTTCTTT

d_gene: TRBD1
j_gene: TRBJ1-1
v_gene: TRBV10-3
len: 15
abundance: .
CDR3aa: CAIRGQGIGNTEAFF
CDR3nt: TGTGCCATCAGGGGACAGGGGATAGGGAACACTGAAGCTTTCTTT

d_gene: .
j_gene: TRBJ2-7
v_gene: TRBV9
len: 13
abundance: .
CDR3aa: CASSVGIRDEQYF
CDR3nt: TGTGCCAGCAGCGTAGGCATCCGGGACGAGCAGTACTTC

d_gene: TRBD1
j_gene: TRBJ2-3
v_gene: TRBV27
len: 15
abundance: .
CDR3aa: CASSLGTGKTDTQYF
CDR3nt: TGTGCCAGCAGTTTGGGGACAGGGAAGACAGATACGCAGTATTTT

d_gene: TRBD2
j_gene: TRBJ2-3
v_gene: TRBV7-3
len: 18
abundance: once
CDR3aa: CASSPHSLREGQKDTQYF
CDR3nt: TGTGCCAGCAGCCCCCATAGTTTGCGGGAGGGCCAGAAGGATACGCAGTATTTT

d_gene: TRBD2
j_gene: TRBJ2-1
v_gene: TRBV5-4
len: 17
abundance: .
CDR3aa: CASSLVSREGKIYEQFF
CDR3nt: TGTGCCAGCAGCTTGGTTTCGCGGGAGGGTAAGATATATGAGCAGTTCTTC

d_gene: TRBD1
j_gene: TRBJ1-2
v_gene: TRBV7-9
len: 15
abundance: .
CDR3aa: CASSQIRTGHHGYTF
CDR3nt: TGTGCCAGCAGCCAAATTCGGACAGGGCACCATGGCTACACCTTC

d_gene: TRBD1
j_gene: TRBJ2-4
v_gene: TRBV6-2/TRBV6-3
len: 16
abundance: .
CDR3aa: CASSPQGSLAKNIQYF
CDR3nt: TGTGCCAGCAGTCCACAGGGGTCTTTAGCCAAAAACATTCAGTACTTC

d_gene: .
j_gene: TRBJ1-2
v_gene: TRBV7-3
len: 14
abundance: .
CDR3aa: CASSLGGTNYGYTF
CDR3nt: TGTGCCAGCAGCCTGGGGGGAACTAACTATGGCTACACCTTC

d_gene: TRBD2
j_gene: TRBJ2-1
v_gene: TRBV3-1/TRBV3-2
len: 21
abundance: .
CDR3aa: CASSRRNPGTSGRRSYNEQFF
CDR3nt: TGTGCCAGCAGCCGAAGGAACCCGGGGACTAGCGGGAGGAGGAGCTACAATGAGCAGTTCTTC

d_gene: .
j_gene: TRBJ2-7
v_gene: TRBV12-3/TRBV12-4
len: 12
abundance: .
CDR3aa: CASSLQGYEQYF
CDR3nt: TGTGCCAGCAGTTTACAGGGTTACGAGCAGTACTTC

d_gene: .
j_gene: TRBJ2-2
v_gene: TRBV7-9
len: 15
abundance: .
CDR3aa: CASSLARGDTGELFF
CDR3nt: TGTGCCAGCAGCTTAGCCAGGGGGGACACCGGGGAGCTGTTTTTT

d_gene: .
j_gene: TRBJ1-1
v_gene: TRBV6-5
len: 16
abundance: .
CDR3aa: CASSYRQGKWNTEAFF
CDR3nt: TGTGCCAGCAGTTACAGGCAGGGTAAATGGAACACTGAAGCTTTCTTT

d_gene: TRBD1
j_gene: TRBJ1-5
v_gene: TRBV7-2
len: 17
abundance: .
CDR3aa: CASSPVTGAKGNQPQHF
CDR3nt: TGTGCCAGCAGCCCAGTGACAGGGGCTAAGGGCAATCAGCCCCAGCATTTT

d_gene: .
j_gene: TRBJ2-1
v_gene: TRBV19
len: 15
abundance: .
CDR3aa: CASSIWTRGYNEQFF
CDR3nt: TGTGCCAGTAGTATATGGACTAGGGGGTACAATGAGCAGTTCTTC

d_gene: .
j_gene: TRBJ2-5
v_gene: TRBV6-4
len: 16
abundance: few
CDR3aa: CASSPTDGAGQETQYF
CDR3nt: TGTGCCAGCAGCCCCACGGATGGGGCAGGCCAAGAGACCCAGTACTTC

d_gene: .
j_gene: TRBJ1-2
v_gene: TRBV6-5
len: 13
abundance: .
CDR3aa: CASSPASDYGYTF
CDR3nt: TGTGCCAGCAGTCCAGCGTCGGACTATGGCTACACCTTC

d_gene: .
j_gene: TRBJ2-1
v_gene: TRBV19
len: 16
abundance: .
CDR3aa: CASSIAQARSYNEQFF
CDR3nt: TGTGCCAGTAGTATAGCCCAGGCCCGCTCCTACAATGAGCAGTTCTTC

d_gene: TRBD1
j_gene: TRBJ1-6
v_gene: TRBV5-1
len: 15
abundance: .
CDR3aa: CASSLGTVLGSPLHF
CDR3nt: TGCGCCAGCAGCCTAGGGACAGTACTAGGTTCACCCCTCCACTTT

d_gene: TRBD1
j_gene: TRBJ1-4
v_gene: TRBV6-5
len: 15
abundance: .
CDR3aa: CASSLNDRGIQKLFF
CDR3nt: TGTGCCAGCAGTCTTAATGACAGGGGTATTCAAAAACTGTTTTTT

d_gene: TRBD1
j_gene: TRBJ1-2
v_gene: TRBV9
len: 14
abundance: .
CDR3aa: CASSVGPGGYGYTF
CDR3nt: TGTGCCAGCAGCGTAGGTCCAGGGGGCTATGGCTACACCTTC

d_gene: .
j_gene: TRBJ2-1
v_gene: TRBV30
len: 11
abundance: .
CDR3aa: CAWSVGNEQFF
CDR3nt: TGTGCCTGGAGTGTCGGGAATGAGCAGTTCTTC

d_gene: .
j_gene: TRBJ1-2
v_gene: TRBV18
len: 14
abundance: .
CDR3aa: CASSSPQGSYGYTF
CDR3nt: TGTGCCAGCTCATCACCACAGGGTTCCTATGGCTACACCTTC

d_gene: TRBD1
j_gene: TRBJ2-7
v_gene: TRBV5-6
len: 14
abundance: .
CDR3aa: CASSPGTGLPEQYF
CDR3nt: TGTGCCAGCAGCCCGGGGACAGGGCTCCCCGAGCAGTACTTC

d_gene: TRBD2
j_gene: TRBJ2-1
v_gene: TRBV7-9
len: 12
abundance: .
CDR3aa: CATTPGGPEQFF
CDR3nt: TGTGCCACGACCCCGGGAGGCCCAGAGCAGTTCTTC

d_gene: .
j_gene: TRBJ2-3
v_gene: TRBV6-2/TRBV6-3
len: 12
abundance: .
CDR3aa: CASSYLSDTQYF
CDR3nt: TGTGCCAGCAGTTACCTTTCAGATACGCAGTATTTT

d_gene: .
j_gene: TRBJ1-1
v_gene: TRBV19
len: 15
abundance: .
CDR3aa: CASSIQGGPNTEAFF
CDR3nt: TGTGCCAGTAGTATACAGGGCGGACCCAACACTGAAGCTTTCTTT

d_gene: .
j_gene: TRBJ1-2
v_gene: TRBV4-2
len: 14
abundance: .
CDR3aa: CASSQDGQFLYYTF
CDR3nt: TGTGCCAGCAGCCAAGATGGGCAGTTTCTTTACTACACCTTC

d_gene: .
j_gene: TRBJ2-5
v_gene: TRBV24-1
len: 16
abundance: .
CDR3aa: CATSDNTRLPRETQYF
CDR3nt: TGTGCCACCAGTGACAATACCAGACTCCCGCGCGAGACCCAGTACTTC

d_gene: .
j_gene: TRBJ2-1
v_gene: TRBV19
len: 13
abundance: few
CDR3aa: CASSMIQGNEQFF
CDR3nt: TGTGCCAGTAGTATGATTCAGGGGAATGAGCAGTTCTTC

d_gene: TRBD2
j_gene: TRBJ2-3
v_gene: TRBV10-1
len: 17
abundance: .
CDR3aa: CASSEERELAGEDTQYF
CDR3nt: TGCGCCAGCAGTGAGGAGAGGGAACTAGCGGGAGAGGATACGCAGTATTTT

d_gene: TRBD1
j_gene: TRBJ1-5
v_gene: TRBV7-8
len: 15
abundance: .
CDR3aa: CASSLRTGANQPQHF
CDR3nt: TGTGCCAGCAGCTTACGGACAGGGGCTAATCAGCCCCAGCATTTT

d_gene: TRBD1
j_gene: TRBJ1-2
v_gene: TRBV28
len: 16
abundance: .
CDR3aa: CASSLSYRDSDYGYTF
CDR3nt: TGTGCCAGCAGTTTAAGTTACAGGGACAGCGACTATGGCTACACCTTC

d_gene: .
j_gene: TRBJ1-2
v_gene: TRBV9
len: 12
abundance: .
CDR3aa: CASSVDGGGYTF
CDR3nt: TGTGCCAGCAGCGTAGATGGGGGCGGCTACACCTTC

d_gene: TRBD1
j_gene: TRBJ1-2
v_gene: TRBV5-5
len: 14
abundance: once
CDR3aa: CASSYQTGEYGYTF
CDR3nt: TGTGCCAGCAGCTATCAGACAGGGGAATATGGCTACACCTTC

d_gene: .
j_gene: TRBJ2-7
v_gene: TRBV12-3/TRBV12-4
len: 11
abundance: few
CDR3aa: CASSSTWEQYF
CDR3nt: TGTGCCAGCAGTTCCACTTGGGAGCAGTACTTC

d_gene: TRBD2
j_gene: TRBJ2-2
v_gene: TRBV6-2/TRBV6-3
len: 17
abundance: .
CDR3aa: CASSYALAGGPSGELFF
CDR3nt: TGTGCCAGCAGTTACGCGTTAGCGGGAGGGCCCAGCGGGGAGCTGTTTTTT

d_gene: TRBD1
j_gene: TRBJ2-7
v_gene: TRBV25-1
len: 16
abundance: .
CDR3aa: CASSETRTGGPYEQYF
CDR3nt: TGTGCCAGCAGTGAAACTCGGACAGGGGGCCCCTACGAGCAGTACTTC

d_gene: TRBD1
j_gene: TRBJ2-7
v_gene: TRBV5-4
len: 12
abundance: .
CDR3aa: CASSPDRDEQYF
CDR3nt: TGTGCCAGCAGCCCCGACAGGGACGAGCAGTACTTC

d_gene: TRBD1
j_gene: TRBJ1-1
v_gene: TRBV5-4
len: 13
abundance: .
CDR3aa: CASNEDRGIEAFF
CDR3nt: TGTGCCAGCAACGAGGACAGGGGCATTGAAGCTTTCTTT

d_gene: .
j_gene: TRBJ2-1
v_gene: TRBV6-7
len: 16
abundance: .
CDR3aa: CASSYPITRIYNEQFF
CDR3nt: TGTGCCAGCAGTTACCCAATAACGAGGATATACAATGAGCAGTTCTTC

d_gene: .
j_gene: TRBJ2-3
v_gene: TRBV7-9
len: 14
abundance: .
CDR3aa: CASSSPTPSVVQYF
CDR3nt: TGTGCCAGCAGCTCCCCCACTCCTAGCGTTGTACAGTATTTT

d_gene: TRBD1
j_gene: TRBJ1-2
v_gene: TRBV5-6
len: 13
abundance: .
CDR3aa: CASSEDRGYGYTF
CDR3nt: TGTGCCAGCAGCGAGGACAGGGGTTATGGCTACACCTTC

d_gene: .
j_gene: TRBJ1-2
v_gene: TRBV5-4
len: 15
abundance: .
CDR3aa: CASSLDSRSNYGYTF
CDR3nt: TGTGCCAGCAGCTTGGACAGTAGATCTAACTATGGCTACACCTTC

d_gene: .
j_gene: TRBJ1-5
v_gene: TRBV19
len: 15
abundance: .
CDR3aa: CASRTPGQTHQPQHF
CDR3nt: TGTGCCAGTAGAACACCTGGACAGACTCATCAGCCCCAGCATTTT

d_gene: .
j_gene: TRBJ1-1
v_gene: TRBV6-5
len: 13
abundance: .
CDR3aa: CASSYPGNTEAFF
CDR3nt: TGTGCCAGCAGTTACCCGGGGAACACTGAAGCTTTCTTT

d_gene: .
j_gene: TRBJ2-3
v_gene: TRBV7-9
len: 15
abundance: .
CDR3aa: CASSPLAPSTDTQYF
CDR3nt: TGTGCCAGCAGCCCCCTAGCACCTAGCACAGATACGCAGTATTTT

d_gene: TRBD1
j_gene: TRBJ2-6
v_gene: TRBV2
len: 18
abundance: .
CDR3aa: CASRDSGGGPTGANVLTF
CDR3nt: TGTGCCAGCAGGGATTCAGGGGGCGGTCCCACTGGGGCCAACGTCCTGACTTTC